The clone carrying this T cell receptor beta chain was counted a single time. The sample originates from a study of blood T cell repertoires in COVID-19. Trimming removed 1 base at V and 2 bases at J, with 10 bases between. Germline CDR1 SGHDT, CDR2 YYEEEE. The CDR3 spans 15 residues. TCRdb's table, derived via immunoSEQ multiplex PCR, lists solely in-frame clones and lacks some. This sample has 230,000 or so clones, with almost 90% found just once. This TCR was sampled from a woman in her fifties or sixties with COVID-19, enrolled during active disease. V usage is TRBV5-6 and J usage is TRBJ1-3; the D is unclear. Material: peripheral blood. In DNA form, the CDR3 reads TGTGCCAGCAGCTTGTCAGCGGCGCCTGGAAACACCATATATTTT. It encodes CASSLSAAPGNTIYF.